The 3 T cell receptor beta chains below were found in one sample sequenced in a study of control samples from healthy donors and cancer patients. Sequenced by immunoSEQ multiplex PCR; TCRdb stores in-frame clones only, minus some. Of fewer than 70,000 clones listed, roughly 94% were seen once; the top ten hold 3% to 4%. Material for sequencing was blood. These TCRs come from a man aged 25 to 45 in good health.

The chain is built from TRBV6-5 and TRBJ1-5; no firm D call. This CDR3 region has 15 residues. The V and J ends lost 6 bases and 0 bases respectively, with 12 bases between them. The germline V gene has CDR1 MNHEY and CDR2 SVGAGI. The CDR3: CASRWEGYSNQPQHF. In nucleotides, the CDR3 is TGTGCCAGCAGGTGGGAGGGCTATAGCAATCAGCCCCAGCATTTT.

This clone was counted once. This rearrangement joins TRBV5-4 to TRBJ2-7; maybe TRBD1 (5 bases). The CDR3 runs 13 residues. CDR1 SGHNT and CDR2 YYREEE come from the germline V gene (reference sequence). The V end was cut by 4 bases, the J end by 3 bases, with 11 bases between. The CDR3 loop is CASSPEDNYEQYF. The CDR3 nucleotides read TGTGCCAGCAGCCCAGAGGACAACTACGAGCAGTACTTC.

The rearrangement uses TRBV2 and TRBJ1-3, with 8 positions matching TRBD1. CDR1 and CDR2 from the germline V gene are SNHLY and FYNNEI. This CDR3 contains 14 residues. Trimming at V came to 4 bases and at J to 3 bases, leaving 2 bases not matched to a gene. Written as DNA, the CDR3 is TGTGCCAGCAGTGCAGGGGGCAGTGGAAACACCATATATTTT. It codes for CASSAGGSGNTIYF.